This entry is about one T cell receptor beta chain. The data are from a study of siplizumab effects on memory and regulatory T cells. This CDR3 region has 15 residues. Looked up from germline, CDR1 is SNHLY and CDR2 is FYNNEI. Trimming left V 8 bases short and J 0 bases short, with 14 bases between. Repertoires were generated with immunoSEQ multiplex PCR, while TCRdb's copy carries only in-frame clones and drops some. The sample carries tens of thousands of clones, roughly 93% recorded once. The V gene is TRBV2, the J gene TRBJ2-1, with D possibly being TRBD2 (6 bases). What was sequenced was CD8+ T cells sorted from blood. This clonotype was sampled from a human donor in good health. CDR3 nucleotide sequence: TGTGCCAGCGGCGGGACTTTCGACTCCTACAATGAGCAGTTCTTC. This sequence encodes CASGGTFDSYNEQFF. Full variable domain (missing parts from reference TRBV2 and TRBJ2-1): EPEVTQTPSHQVTQMGQEVILRCVPISNHLYFYWYRQILGQKVEFLVSFYNNEISEKSEIFDDQFSVERPDGSNFTLKIRSTKLEDSAMYFCASGGTFDSYNEQFFGPGTRLTVL.